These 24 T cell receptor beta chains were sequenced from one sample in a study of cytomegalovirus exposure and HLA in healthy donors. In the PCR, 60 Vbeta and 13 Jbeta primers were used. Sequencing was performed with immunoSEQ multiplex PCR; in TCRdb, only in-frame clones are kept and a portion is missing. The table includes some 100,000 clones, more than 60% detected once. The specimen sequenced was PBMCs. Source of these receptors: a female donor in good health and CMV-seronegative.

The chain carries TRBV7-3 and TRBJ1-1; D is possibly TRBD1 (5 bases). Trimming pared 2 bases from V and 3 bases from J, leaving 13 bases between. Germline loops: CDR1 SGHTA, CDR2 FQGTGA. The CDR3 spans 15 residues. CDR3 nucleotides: TGTGCCAGCAGCTTACAGGGCGAGGTCGACACTGAAGCTTTCTTT. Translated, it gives CASSLQGEVDTEAFF.

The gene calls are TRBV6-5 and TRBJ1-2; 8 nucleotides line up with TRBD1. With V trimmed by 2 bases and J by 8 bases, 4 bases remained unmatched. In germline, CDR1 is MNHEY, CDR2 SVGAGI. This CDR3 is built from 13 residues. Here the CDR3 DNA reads TGTGCCAGCAGTTACACAGGGGGTGGAGGCTACACCTTC. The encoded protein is CASSYTGGGGYTF.

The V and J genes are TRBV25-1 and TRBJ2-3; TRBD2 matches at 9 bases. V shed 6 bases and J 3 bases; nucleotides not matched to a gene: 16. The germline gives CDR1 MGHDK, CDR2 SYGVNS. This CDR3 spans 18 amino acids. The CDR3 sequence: CASSASPGGGGATDTQYF. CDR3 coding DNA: TGTGCCAGCAGCGCCTCTCCGGGAGGCGGGGGGGCGACAGATACGCAGTATTTT.

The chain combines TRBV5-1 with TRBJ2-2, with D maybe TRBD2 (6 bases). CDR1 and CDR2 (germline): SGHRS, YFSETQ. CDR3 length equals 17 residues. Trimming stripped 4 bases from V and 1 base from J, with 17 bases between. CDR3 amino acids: CASSPSQRAMNTGELFF. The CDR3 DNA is TGCGCCAGCAGCCCCTCGCAGCGGGCGATGAACACCGGGGAGCTGTTTTTT.

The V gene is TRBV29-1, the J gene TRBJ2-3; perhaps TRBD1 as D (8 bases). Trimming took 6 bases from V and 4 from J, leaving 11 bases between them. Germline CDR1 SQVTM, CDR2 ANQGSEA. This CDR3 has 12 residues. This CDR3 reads CSVQGGADTQYF. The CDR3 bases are TGCAGCGTACAGGGGGGGGCAGATACGCAGTATTTT.

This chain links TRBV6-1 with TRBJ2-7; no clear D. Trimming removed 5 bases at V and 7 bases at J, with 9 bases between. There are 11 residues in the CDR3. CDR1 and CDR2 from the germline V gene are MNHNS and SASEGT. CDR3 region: CASSYGEEQYF. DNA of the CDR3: TGTGCCAGCAGTTACGGTGAAGAGCAGTACTTC.

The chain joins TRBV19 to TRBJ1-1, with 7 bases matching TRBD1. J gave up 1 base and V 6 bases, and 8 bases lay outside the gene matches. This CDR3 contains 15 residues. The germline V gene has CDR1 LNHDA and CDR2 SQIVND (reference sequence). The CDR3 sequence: CASRGTERPNTEAFF. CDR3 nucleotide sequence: TGTGCCAGTAGGGGGACAGAGCGACCGAACACTGAAGCTTTCTTT.

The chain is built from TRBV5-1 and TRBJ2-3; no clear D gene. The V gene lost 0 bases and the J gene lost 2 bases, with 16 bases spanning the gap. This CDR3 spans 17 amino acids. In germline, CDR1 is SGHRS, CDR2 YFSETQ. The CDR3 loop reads CASSLEFSRYSTDTQYF. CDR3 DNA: TGCGCCAGCAGCTTGGAGTTCAGCAGGTATTCCACAGATACGCAGTATTTT.

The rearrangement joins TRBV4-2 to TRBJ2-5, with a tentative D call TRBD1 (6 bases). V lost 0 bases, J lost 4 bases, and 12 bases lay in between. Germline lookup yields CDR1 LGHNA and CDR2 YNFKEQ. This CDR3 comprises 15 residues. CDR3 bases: TGTGCCAGCAGCCAAGAAGAGTTGGGGGCAGAGACCCAGTACTTC. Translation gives CASSQEELGAETQYF.

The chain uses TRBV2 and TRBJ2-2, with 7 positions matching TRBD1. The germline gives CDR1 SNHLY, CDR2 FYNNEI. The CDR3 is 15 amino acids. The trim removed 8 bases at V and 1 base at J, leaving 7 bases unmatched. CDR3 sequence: CASLGTAMNTGELFF. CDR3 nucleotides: TGTGCCAGCCTAGGGACAGCGATGAACACCGGGGAGCTGTTTTTT.

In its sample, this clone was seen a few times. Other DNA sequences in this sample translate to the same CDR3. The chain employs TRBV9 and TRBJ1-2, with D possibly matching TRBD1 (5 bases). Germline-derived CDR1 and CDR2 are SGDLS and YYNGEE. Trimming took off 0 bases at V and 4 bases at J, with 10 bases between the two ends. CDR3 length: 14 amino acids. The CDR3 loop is CASSVVSGPYGYTF. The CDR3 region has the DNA TGTGCCAGCAGCGTAGTTTCAGGGCCCTATGGCTACACCTTC.

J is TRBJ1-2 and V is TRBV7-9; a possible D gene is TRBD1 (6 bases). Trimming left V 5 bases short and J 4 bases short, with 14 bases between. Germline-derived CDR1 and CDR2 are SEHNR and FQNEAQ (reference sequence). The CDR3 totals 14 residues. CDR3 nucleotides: TGTGCCAGCAGCGCTGACAGGTTTTTCTATGGCTACACCTTC. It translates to CASSADRFFYGYTF.

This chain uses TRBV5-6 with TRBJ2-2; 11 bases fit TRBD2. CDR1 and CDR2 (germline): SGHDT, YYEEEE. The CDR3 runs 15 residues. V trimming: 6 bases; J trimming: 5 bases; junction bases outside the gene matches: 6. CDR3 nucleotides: TGTGCCAGCACCCTCATAGCGGGGGGGACCGGGGAGCTGTTTTTT. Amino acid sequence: CASTLIAGGTGELFF.

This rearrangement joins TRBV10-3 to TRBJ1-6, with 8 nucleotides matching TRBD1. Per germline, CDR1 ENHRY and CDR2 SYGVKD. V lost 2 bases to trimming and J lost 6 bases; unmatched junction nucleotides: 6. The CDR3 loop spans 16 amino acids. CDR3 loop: CAISEGQGAVNSPLHF. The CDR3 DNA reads TGTGCCATCAGTGAGGGGCAGGGGGCGGTTAATTCACCCCTCCACTTT.

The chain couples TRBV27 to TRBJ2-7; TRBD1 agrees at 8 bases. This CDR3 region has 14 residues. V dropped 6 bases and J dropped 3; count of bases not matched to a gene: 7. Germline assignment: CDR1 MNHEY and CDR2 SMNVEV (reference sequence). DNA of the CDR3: TGTGCCAGCAGCCGGACAGGGTACCGCTACGAGCAGTACTTC. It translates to CASSRTGYRYEQYF.

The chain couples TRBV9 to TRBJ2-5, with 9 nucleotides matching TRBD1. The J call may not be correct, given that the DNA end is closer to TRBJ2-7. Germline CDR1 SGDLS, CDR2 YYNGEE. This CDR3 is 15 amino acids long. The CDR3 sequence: CASSAMGTGTYEQYF. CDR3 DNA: TGTGCCAGCAGCGCCATGGGGACAGGGACTTACGAGCAGTACTTC.

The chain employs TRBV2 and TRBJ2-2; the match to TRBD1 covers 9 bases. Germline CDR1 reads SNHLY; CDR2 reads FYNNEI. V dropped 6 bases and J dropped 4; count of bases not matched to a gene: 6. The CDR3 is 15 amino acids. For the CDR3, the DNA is TGTGCCAGCAGAGGAGAGACAGGGGGCACCGGGGAGCTGTTTTTT. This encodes CASRGETGGTGELFF.

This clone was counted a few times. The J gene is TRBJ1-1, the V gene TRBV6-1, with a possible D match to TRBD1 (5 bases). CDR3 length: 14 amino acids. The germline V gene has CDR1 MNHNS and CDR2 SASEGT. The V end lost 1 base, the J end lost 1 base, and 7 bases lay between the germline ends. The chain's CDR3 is CASSEGDWNTEAFF. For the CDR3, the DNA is TGTGCCAGCAGTGAAGGGGACTGGAACACTGAAGCTTTCTTT.

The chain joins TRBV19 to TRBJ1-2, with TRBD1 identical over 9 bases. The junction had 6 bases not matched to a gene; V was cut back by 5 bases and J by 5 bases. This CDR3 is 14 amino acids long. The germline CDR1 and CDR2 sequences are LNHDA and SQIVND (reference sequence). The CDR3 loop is CASSGDRVGYGYTF. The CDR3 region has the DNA TGTGCCAGTAGTGGGGACAGGGTTGGGTATGGCTACACCTTC.

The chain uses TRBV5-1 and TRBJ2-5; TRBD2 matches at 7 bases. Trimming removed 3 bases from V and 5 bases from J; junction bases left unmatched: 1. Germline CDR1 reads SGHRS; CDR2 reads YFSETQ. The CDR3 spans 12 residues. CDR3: CASSWEGETQYF. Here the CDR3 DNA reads TGCGCCAGCAGCTGGGAGGGGGAGACCCAGTACTTC.

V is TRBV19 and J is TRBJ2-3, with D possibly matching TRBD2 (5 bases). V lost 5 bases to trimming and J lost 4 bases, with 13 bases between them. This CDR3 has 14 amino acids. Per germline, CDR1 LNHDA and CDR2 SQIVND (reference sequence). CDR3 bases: TGTGCCAGTAGTTTGCGGGTTGAAGCAGATACGCAGTATTTT. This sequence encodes CASSLRVEADTQYF.

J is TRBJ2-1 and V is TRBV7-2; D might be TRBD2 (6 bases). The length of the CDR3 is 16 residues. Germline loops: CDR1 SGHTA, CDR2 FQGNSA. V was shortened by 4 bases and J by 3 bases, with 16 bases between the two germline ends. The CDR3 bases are TGTGCCAGCAGCTCCAGGGAGCGGGTCCTCTACAATGAGCAGTTCTTC. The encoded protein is CASSSRERVLYNEQFF.

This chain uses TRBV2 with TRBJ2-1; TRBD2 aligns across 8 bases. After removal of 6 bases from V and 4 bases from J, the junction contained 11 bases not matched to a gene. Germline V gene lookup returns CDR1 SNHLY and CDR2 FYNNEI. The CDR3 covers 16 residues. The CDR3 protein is CASRGGRAGGYNEQFF. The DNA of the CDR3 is TGTGCCAGCAGGGGGGGACGGGCGGGGGGTTACAATGAGCAGTTCTTC. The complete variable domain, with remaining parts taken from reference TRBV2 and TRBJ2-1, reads EPEVTQTPSHQVTQMGQEVILRCVPISNHLYFYWYRQILGQKVEFLVSFYNNEISEKSEIFDDQFSVERPDGSNFTLKIRSTKLEDSAMYFCASRGGRAGGYNEQFFGPGTRLTVL.

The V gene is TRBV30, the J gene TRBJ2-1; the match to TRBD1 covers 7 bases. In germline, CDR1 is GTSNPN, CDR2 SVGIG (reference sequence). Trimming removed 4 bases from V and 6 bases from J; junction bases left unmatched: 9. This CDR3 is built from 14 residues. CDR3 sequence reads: CAWNIGGGRNEQFF. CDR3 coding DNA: TGTGCCTGGAACATAGGGGGCGGGCGCAATGAGCAGTTCTTC.